A single sample gave rise to the 4 T cell receptor beta chains below, sequenced in a study of T-cell memory formation after mild COVID-19. Using its own MiXCR run on the 5' RACE reads, TCRdb lists one record per CDR3 protein. Here the sample spans 310,000 or so distinct CDR3 sequences, 15% to 20% being singletons. The source material was PBMCs or a T cell subset sorted from them (not recorded which). The receptors shown here come from a man aged 18 to 29 who had mild COVID-19 (a few samples of this study predate the infection). Cell type and time point are not known.

This clonotype was detected only once. The rearrangement links TRBV12-3 or TRBV12-4 to TRBJ1-1; D gene uncertain. This CDR3 is 13 amino acids long. Trimming cost V 8 bases and J 4 bases, with 14 bases left between them. In DNA, the CDR3 is TGTGCCAGCCTGAGGATTTCGAGCACTGAAGCTTTCTTT. Amino acid sequence: CASLRISSTEAFF.

The chain is built from TRBV20-1 and TRBJ1-2, with D unresolved. V was shortened by 0 bases and J by 2 bases, with 10 bases between the two germline ends. Germline values: CDR1 DFQATT, CDR2 SNEGSKA (reference sequence). The CDR3 runs 14 residues. The CDR3 sequence is CSARDSRVNYGYTF. DNA for the CDR3: TGCAGTGCTAGAGATTCAAGGGTGAACTATGGCTACACCTTC.

The chain couples TRBV23-1 to TRBJ1-4; TRBD1 might be the D (5 bases). TRBV23-1 belongs to the ORF category, with a function that is uncertain. This CDR3 has 12 residues. CDR3: CAGTVPGEKLFF. The DNA for the CDR3 is TGCGCGGGGACGGTCCCAGGTGAAAAACTGTTTTTT.

The V gene is TRBV20-1, the J gene TRBJ2-5; no reliable D call. V was cut by 1 base and J by 4 bases, with 4 bases left in between. The CDR3 has 11 amino acids. CDR1 and CDR2 from the germline V gene are DFQATT and SNEGSKA (reference sequence). CDR3 DNA sequence: TGCAGTGCTAGAGGTCTAGAGACCCAGTACTTC. Its protein product is CSARGLETQYF.